Listed below are T cell receptor beta chains from one sample, sequenced in a study of technical replicates of blood from several donors. The repertoire was sequenced with immunoSEQ multiplex PCR; TCRdb's copy has only in-frame clones and lacks some. The table lists tens of thousands of clones, around 93% of them singletons. The sample was PBMCs. These TCRs come from a human donor in good health. Some clones in this sample may be carry-over from other donors' samples. The CDR3 runs from the conserved cysteine through the conserved F or W. A D gene is named only where the DNA matches it firmly. Part of the rows lack a size; the others show once, few, many or a class for expanded clones.

>once|TRBD2|TRBJ2-3|TRBV28
CASDDGLAGHTDTQYF
TGTGCCAGCGACGATGGACTAGCGGGTCACACAGATACGCAGTATTTT
>.|TRBD1|TRBJ1-1|TRBV29-1
CSIRTGINTEAFF
TGCAGCATCCGGACAGGGATAAACACTGAAGCTTTCTTT
>once|TRBD1|TRBJ2-7|TRBV28
CASTSDRDEQYF
TGTGCCAGCACCTCGGACAGGGACGAGCAGTACTTC
>.|TRBD2|TRBJ2-5|TRBV5-4
CASSAPSGSGLGQGAQYF
TGTGCCAGCAGCGCTCCTAGCGGGAGCGGTCTTGGCCAAGGGGCCCAGTACTTC
>.|TRBD2|TRBJ2-1|TRBV9
CASSVTGTSVSNEQFF
TGTGCCAGCAGCGTAACCGGGACTAGCGTCTCAAATGAGCAGTTCTTC
>.|.|TRBJ1-5|TRBV2
CASSDRGSNQPQHF
TGTGCCAGCAGTGACAGGGGAAGCAATCAGCCCCAGCATTTT
>.|TRBD2|TRBJ2-3|TRBV4-3
CASSRLAGAGTDTQYF
TGCGCCAGCAGCCGCTTAGCGGGGGCTGGCACAGATACGCAGTATTTT
>.|.|TRBJ2-3|TRBV5-4
CASSLMGYGTDTQYF
TGTGCCAGCAGCCTCATGGGCTATGGCACAGATACGCAGTATTTT
>.|.|TRBJ1-1|TRBV29-1
CSVENRARHTEAFF
TGCAGCGTTGAAAACAGGGCGCGGCACACTGAAGCTTTCTTT
>.|TRBD2|TRBJ2-1|TRBV6-4
CAGRALAGGSEQFF
TGTGCCGGCAGGGCACTAGCGGGGGGATCTGAGCAGTTCTTC
>.|.|TRBJ2-1|TRBV5-1
CASSKAFDSFSYNEQFF
TGCGCCAGCAGTAAGGCTTTTGACAGCTTCAGCTACAATGAGCAGTTCTTC
>.|.|TRBJ1-4|TRBV5-1
CASSLGQNRNEKLFF
TGCGCCAGCAGCTTGGGACAGAACCGAAATGAAAAACTGTTTTTT
>.|.|TRBJ2-1|TRBV19
CASSAGASSSYNEQFF
TGTGCCAGTAGTGCAGGGGCCTCTAGCTCCTACAATGAGCAGTTCTTC
>.|.|TRBJ2-1|TRBV7-9
CASRPASDNEQFF
TGTGCCAGCAGGCCGGCGAGCGACAATGAGCAGTTCTTC
>.|.|TRBJ2-2|TRBV2
CASNERGGLNTGELFF
TGTGCCAGCAACGAAAGGGGGGGCTTGAACACCGGGGAGCTGTTTTTT
>.|.|TRBJ2-5|TRBV10-1
CASSELASEETQYF
TGCGCCAGCAGTGAGTTGGCCTCCGAAGAGACCCAGTACTTC
>.|TRBD2|TRBJ2-2|TRBV4-1
CASSQVPGGNTGELFF
TGCGCCAGCAGCCAAGTTCCGGGGGGGAACACCGGGGAGCTGTTTTTT